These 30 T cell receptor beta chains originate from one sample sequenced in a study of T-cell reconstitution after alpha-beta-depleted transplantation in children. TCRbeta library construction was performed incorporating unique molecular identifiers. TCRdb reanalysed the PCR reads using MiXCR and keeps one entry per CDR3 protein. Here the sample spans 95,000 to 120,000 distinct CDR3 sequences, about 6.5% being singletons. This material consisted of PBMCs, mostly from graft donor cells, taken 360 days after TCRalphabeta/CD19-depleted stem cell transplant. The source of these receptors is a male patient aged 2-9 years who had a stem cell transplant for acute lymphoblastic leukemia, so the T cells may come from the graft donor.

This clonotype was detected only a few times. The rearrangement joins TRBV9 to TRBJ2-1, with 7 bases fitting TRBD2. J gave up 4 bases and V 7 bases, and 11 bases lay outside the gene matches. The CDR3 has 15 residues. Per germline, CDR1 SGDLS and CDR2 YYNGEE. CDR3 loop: CASGIPGRGYNEQFF. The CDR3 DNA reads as TGTGCCAGCGGAATCCCTGGGCGGGGGTACAATGAGCAGTTCTTC.

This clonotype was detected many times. The CDR3, as DNA: TGCGCCAGCAGCCGAAGACAGTCCTCTGGGGCCAACGTCCTGACTTTC. Its translation is CASSRRQSSGANVLTF. This chain connects TRBV4-3 to TRBJ2-6; possibly TRBD1 for D (5 bases). CDR3 length: 16 amino acids. Between the trimmed V and J ends, which lost 4 bases and 0 bases, there was a span of 10 bases. The germline gives CDR1 LGHNA, CDR2 YSLEER.

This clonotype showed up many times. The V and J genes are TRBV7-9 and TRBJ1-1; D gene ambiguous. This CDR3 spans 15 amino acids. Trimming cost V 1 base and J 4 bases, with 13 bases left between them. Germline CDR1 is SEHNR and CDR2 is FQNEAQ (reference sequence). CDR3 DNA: TGTGCCAGCAGCTTAGTGGCCTCGGGGTTCACTGAAGCTTTCTTT. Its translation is CASSLVASGFTEAFF. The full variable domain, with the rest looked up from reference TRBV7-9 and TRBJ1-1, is DTGVSQNPRHKITKRGQNVTFRCDPISEHNRLYWYRQTLGQGPEFLTYFQNEAQLEKSRLLSDRFSAERPKGSFSTLEIQRTEQGDSAMYLCASSLVASGFTEAFFGQGTRLTVV.

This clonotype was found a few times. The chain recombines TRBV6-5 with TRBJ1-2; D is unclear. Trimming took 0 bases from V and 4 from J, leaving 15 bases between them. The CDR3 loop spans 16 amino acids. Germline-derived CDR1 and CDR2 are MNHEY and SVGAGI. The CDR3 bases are TGTGCCAGCAGTTACTCTTCGGCACCACCCGGCTATGGCTACACCTTC. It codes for CASSYSSAPPGYGYTF.

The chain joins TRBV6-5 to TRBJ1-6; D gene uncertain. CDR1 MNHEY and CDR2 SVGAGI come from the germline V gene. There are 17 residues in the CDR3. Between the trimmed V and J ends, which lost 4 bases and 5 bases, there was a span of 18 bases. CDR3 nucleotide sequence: TGTGCCAGCAGTTCCCCACCCCGTAACCAACATAATTCACCCCTCCACTTT. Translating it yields CASSSPPRNQHNSPLHF.

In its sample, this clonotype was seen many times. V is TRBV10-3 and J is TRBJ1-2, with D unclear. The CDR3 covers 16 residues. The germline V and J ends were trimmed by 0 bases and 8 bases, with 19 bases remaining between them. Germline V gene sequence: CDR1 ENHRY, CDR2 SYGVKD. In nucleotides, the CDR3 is TGTGCCATCAGTGAGTCGAGGGAACACCCGCCGGGAGGCTACACCTTC. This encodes CAISESREHPPGGYTF.

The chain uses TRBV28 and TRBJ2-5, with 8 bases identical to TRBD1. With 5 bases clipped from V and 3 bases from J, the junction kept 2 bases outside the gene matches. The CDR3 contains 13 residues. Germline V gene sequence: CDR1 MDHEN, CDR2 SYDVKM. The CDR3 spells CASSQGAEETQYF. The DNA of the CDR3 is TGTGCCAGCAGTCAGGGGGCCGAAGAGACCCAGTACTTC.

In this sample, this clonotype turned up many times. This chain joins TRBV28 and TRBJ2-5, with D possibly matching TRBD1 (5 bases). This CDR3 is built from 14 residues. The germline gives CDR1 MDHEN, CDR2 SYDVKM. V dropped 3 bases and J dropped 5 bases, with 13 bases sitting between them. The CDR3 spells CASSLGSQGETQYF. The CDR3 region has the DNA TGTGCCAGCAGTTTGGGGTCCCAGGGCGAGACCCAGTACTTC.

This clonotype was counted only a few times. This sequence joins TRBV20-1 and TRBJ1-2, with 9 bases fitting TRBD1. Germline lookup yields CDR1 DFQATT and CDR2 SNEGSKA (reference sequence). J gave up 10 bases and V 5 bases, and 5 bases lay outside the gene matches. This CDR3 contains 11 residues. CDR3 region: CSAGDRAAYTF. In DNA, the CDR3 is TGCAGTGCTGGGGACAGGGCGGCCTACACCTTC.

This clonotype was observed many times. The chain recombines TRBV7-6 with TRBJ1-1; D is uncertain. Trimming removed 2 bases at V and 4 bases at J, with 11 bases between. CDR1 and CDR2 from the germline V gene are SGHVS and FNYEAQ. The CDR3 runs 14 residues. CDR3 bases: TGTGCCAGCAGCTTACGAGGGAAAGGCACTGAAGCTTTCTTT. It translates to CASSLRGKGTEAFF.

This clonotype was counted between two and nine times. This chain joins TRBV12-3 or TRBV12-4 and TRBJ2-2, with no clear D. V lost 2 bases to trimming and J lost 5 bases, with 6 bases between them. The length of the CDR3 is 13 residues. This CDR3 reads CASSLSATGELFF. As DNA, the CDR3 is TGTGCCAGCAGTTTAAGTGCGACCGGGGAGCTGTTTTTT.

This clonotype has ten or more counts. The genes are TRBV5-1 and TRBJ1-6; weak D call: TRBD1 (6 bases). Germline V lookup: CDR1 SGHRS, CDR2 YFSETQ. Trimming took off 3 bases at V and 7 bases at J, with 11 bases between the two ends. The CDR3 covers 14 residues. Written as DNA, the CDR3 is TGCGCCAGCAGCTACGGACAGCGAAATTCACCCCTCCACTTT. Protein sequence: CASSYGQRNSPLHF. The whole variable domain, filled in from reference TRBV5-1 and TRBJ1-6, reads KAGVTQTPRYLIKTRGQQVTLSCSPISGHRSVSWYQQTPGQGLQFLFEYFSETQRNKGNFPGRFSGRQFSNSRSEMNVSTLELGDSALYLCASSYGQRNSPLHFGNGTRLTVT.

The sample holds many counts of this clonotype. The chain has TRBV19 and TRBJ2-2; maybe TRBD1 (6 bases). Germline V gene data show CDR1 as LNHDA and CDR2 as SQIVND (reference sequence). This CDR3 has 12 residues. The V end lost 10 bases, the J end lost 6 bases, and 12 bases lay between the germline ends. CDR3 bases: TGTGCCACCGCACAGGGCTCCGGGGAGCTGTTTTTT. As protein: CATAQGSGELFF. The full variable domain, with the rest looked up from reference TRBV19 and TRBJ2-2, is DGGITQSPKYLFRKEGQNVTLSCEQNLNHDAMYWYRQDPGQGLRLIYYSQIVNDFQKGDIAEGYSVSREKKESFPLTVTSAQKNPTAFYLCATAQGSGELFFGEGSRLTVL.

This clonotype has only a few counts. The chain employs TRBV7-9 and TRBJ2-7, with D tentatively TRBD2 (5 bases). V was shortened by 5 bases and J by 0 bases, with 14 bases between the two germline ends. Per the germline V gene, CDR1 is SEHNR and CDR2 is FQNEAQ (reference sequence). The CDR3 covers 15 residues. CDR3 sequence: CASSPPGVSSYEQYF. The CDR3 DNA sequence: TGTGCCAGCAGCCCCCCCGGGGTCAGCTCCTACGAGCAGTACTTC.

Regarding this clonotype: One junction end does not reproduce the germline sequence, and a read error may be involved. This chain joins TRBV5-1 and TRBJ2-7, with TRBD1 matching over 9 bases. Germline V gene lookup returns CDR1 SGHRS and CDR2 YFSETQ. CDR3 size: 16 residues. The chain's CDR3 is CASSLTGTGFSYEEYF. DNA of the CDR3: TGCGCCAGCAGCTTGACCGGGACAGGGTTCTCCTACGAGGAGTACTTC. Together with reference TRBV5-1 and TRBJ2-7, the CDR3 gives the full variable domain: KAGVTQTPRYLIKTRGQQVTLSCSPISGHRSVSWYQQTPGQGLQFLFEYFSETQRNKGNFPGRFSGRQFSNSRSEMNVSTLELGDSALYLCASSLTGTGFSYEEYFGPGTRLTVT.

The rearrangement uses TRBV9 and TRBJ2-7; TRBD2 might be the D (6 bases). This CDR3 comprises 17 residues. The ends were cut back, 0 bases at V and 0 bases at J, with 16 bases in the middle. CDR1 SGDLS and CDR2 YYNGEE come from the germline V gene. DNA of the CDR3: TGTGCCAGCAGCGTAGATGGGGGAGGACGTGGCTCCTACGAGCAGTACTTC. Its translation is CASSVDGGGRGSYEQYF. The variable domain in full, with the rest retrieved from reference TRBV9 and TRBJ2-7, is DSGVTQTPKHLITATGQRVTLRCSPRSGDLSVYWYQQSLDQGLQFLIQYYNGEERAKGNILERFSAQQFPDLHSELNLSSLELGDSALYFCASSVDGGGRGSYEQYFGPGTRLTVT.

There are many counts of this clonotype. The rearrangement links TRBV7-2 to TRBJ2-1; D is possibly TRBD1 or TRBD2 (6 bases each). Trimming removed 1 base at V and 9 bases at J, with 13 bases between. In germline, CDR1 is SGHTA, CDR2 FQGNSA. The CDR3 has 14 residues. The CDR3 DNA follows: TGTGCCAGCAGCTTAGGAGGGGGGACGTTTGAGCAGTTCTTC. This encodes CASSLGGGTFEQFF.

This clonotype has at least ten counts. The CDR3: CASSCCTDTQYF. The CDR3 region has the DNA TGTGCCAGCAGCTGTTGCACAGATACGCAGTATTTT. The rearrangement joins TRBV7-2 to TRBJ2-3; no definite D call. Germline CDR1 reads SGHTA; CDR2 reads FQGNSA. The CDR3 consists of 12 residues. Trimming took 4 bases from V and 1 from J, leaving 3 bases between them.

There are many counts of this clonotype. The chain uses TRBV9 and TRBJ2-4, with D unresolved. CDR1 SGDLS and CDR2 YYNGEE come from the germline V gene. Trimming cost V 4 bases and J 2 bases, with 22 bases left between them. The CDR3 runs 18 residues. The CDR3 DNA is TGTGCCAGCAGCCCAATCCCGGGCCCCGGAAGGTCCAAAAACATTCAGTACTTC. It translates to CASSPIPGPGRSKNIQYF.

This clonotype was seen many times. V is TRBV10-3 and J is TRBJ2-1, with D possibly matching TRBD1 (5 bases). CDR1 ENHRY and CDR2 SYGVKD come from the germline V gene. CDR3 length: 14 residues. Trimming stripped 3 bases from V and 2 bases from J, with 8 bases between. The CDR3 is CAISEVRAYNEQFF. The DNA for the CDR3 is TGTGCCATCAGTGAAGTCAGGGCCTACAATGAGCAGTTCTTC.

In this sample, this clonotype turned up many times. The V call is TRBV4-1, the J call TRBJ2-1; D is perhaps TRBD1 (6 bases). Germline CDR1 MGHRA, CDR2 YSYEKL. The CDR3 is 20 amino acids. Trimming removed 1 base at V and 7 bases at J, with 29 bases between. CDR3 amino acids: CASSQVEIRREPPTGNEQFF. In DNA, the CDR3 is TGCGCCAGCAGCCAAGTGGAGATCAGACGGGAACCGCCCACAGGGAATGAGCAGTTCTTC.

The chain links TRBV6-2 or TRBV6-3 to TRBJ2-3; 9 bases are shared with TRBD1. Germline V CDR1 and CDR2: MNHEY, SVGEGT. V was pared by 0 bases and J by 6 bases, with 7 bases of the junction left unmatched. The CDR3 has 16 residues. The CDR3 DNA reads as TGTGCCAGCAGTTACTCCGGGGACAGGGCCCGGGATACGCAGTATTTT. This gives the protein CASSYSGDRARDTQYF.

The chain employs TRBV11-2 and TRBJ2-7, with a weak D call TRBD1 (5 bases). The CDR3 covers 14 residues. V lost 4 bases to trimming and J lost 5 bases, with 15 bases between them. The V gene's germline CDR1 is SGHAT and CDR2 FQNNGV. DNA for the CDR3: TGTGCCAGCAGCTCCGGACATGGATGGGACGAGCAGTACTTC. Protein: CASSSGHGWDEQYF.

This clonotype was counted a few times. CDR3: CSARGVRGKFAYEQYF. CDR3 in DNA: TGCAGTGCTAGGGGCGTAAGGGGGAAGTTTGCCTACGAGCAGTACTTC. The rearrangement joins TRBV20-1 to TRBJ2-7, with D perhaps matching TRBD1 (6 bases). From germline, CDR1 is DFQATT and CDR2 SNEGSKA (reference sequence). V lost 3 bases, J lost 2 bases, and 20 bases lay in between. The CDR3 runs to 16 residues.

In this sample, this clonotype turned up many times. CDR3 protein: CSASGTGAQETQYF. DNA of the CDR3: TGCAGTGCTTCCGGGACAGGGGCCCAAGAGACCCAGTACTTC. The chain combines TRBV20-1 with TRBJ2-5; 10 positions agree with TRBD1. The CDR3 runs to 14 residues. Germline V gives CDR1 DFQATT, CDR2 SNEGSKA (reference sequence). With 5 bases clipped from V and 1 base from J, the junction kept 4 bases outside the gene matches.

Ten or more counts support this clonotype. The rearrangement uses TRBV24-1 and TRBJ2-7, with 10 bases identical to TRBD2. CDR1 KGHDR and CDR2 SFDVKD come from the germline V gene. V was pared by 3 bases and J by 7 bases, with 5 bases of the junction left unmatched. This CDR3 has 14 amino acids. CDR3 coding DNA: TGTGCCACCAGTGATCGAGCGGGAGGGCCAGAGCAGTACTTC. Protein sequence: CATSDRAGGPEQYF.

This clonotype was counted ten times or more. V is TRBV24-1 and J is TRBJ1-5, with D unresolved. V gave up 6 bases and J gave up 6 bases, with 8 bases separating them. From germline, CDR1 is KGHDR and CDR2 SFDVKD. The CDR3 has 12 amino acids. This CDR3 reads CATSIGGQPQHF. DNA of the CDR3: TGTGCCACCAGTATAGGAGGTCAGCCCCAGCATTTT.

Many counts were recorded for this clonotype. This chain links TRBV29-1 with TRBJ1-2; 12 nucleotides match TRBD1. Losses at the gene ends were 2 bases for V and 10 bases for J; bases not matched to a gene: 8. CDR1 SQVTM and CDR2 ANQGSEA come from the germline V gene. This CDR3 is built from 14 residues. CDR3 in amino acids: CSVERGTGGPLYTF. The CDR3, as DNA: TGCAGCGTTGAACGAGGGACAGGGGGCCCCCTCTACACCTTC.

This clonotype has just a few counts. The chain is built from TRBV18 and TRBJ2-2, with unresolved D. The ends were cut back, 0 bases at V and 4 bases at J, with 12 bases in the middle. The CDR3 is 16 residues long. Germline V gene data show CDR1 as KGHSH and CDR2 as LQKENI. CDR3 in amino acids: CASSPPKTSSTGELFF. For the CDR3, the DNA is TGTGCCAGCTCACCACCCAAAACGAGTAGCACCGGGGAGCTGTTTTTT.

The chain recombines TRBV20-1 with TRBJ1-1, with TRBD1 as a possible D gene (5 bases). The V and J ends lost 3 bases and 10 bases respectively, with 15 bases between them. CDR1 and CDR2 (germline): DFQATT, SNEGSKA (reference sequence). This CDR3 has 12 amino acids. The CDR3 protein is CSASTRAKGAFF. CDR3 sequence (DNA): TGCAGTGCTAGTACCAGGGCCAAAGGAGCTTTCTTT.